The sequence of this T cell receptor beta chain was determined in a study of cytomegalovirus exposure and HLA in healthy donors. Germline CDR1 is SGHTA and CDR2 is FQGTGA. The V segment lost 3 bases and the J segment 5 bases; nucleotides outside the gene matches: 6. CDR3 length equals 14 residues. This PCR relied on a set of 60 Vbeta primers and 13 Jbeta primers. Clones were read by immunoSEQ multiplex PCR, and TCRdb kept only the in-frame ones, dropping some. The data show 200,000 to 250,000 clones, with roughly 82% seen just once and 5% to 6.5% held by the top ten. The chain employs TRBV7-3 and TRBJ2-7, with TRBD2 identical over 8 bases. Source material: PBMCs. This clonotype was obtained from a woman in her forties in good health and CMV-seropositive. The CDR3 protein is CASSLSGGPHEQYF. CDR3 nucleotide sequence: TGTGCCAGCAGCTTGTCGGGAGGGCCCCACGAGCAGTACTTC.